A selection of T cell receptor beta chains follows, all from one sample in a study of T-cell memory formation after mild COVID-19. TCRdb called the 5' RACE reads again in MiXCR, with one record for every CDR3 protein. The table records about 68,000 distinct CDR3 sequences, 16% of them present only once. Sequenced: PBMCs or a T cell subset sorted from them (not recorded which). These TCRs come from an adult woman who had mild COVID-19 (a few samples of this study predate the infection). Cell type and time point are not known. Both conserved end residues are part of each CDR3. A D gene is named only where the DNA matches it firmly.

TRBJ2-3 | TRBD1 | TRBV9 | CASSSHWGQGPTDTQYF
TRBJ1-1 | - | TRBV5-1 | CASRSLEGTEAFF
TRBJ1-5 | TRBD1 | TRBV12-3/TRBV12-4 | CASSFGTGLNQPQHF
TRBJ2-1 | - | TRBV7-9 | CASSPTASDEQFF
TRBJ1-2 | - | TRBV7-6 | CASSLDSYGYTF
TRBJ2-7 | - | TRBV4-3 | CASSQWDTTYEQYF
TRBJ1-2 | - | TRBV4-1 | CASSHPEDSTNYGYTF
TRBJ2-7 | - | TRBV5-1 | CASSFRIGGNDEQYF
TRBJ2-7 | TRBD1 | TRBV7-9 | CASSKTGDSYEQYF
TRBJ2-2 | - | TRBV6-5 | CASSYARGTGELFF
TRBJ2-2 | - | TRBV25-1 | CASSEFEWELFF
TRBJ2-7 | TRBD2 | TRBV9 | CASSSNGNPSGFYEQYF
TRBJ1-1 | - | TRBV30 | CAWSSGQGATEAFF
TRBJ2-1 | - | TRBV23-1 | CAILGDDEQFF
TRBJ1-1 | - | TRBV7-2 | CASGRLGAFF
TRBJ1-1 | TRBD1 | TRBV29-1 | CSVGRQGVIGGTEAFF
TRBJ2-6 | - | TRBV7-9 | CASRRGAGANVLTF